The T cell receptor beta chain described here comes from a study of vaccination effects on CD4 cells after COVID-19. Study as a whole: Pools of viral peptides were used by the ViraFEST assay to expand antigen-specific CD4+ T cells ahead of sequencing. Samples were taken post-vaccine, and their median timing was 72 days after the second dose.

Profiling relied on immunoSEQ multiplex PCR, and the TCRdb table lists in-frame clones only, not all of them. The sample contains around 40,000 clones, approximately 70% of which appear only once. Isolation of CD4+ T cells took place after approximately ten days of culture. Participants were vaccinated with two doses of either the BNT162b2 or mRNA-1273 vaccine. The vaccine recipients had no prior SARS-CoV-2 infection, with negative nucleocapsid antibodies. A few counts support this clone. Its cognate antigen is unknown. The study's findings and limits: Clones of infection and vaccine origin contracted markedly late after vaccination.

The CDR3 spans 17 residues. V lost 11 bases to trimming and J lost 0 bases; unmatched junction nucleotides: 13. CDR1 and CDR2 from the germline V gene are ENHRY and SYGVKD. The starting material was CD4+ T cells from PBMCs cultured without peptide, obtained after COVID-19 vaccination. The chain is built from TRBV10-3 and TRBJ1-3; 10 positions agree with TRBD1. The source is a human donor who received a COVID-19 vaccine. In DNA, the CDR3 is TGTGCCGTACAGACAGGGGGCCTTTACAACTCTGGAAACACCATATATTTT. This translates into CAVQTGGLYNSGNTIYF.